Listed here are 27 T cell receptor beta chains from one sample, sequenced in a study of CD8 T cells in Susac syndrome. Reverse transcription used roughly 0.45 to 1 ug RNA and random hexamers. TCRdb used MiXCR to reprocess the immunoSEQ multiplex PCR reads, holding one entry per CDR3 protein. This sample yields approximately 170,000 distinct CDR3 sequences, of which just over 90% are seen a single time; around 0.13% belongs to the top ten. The source material was CD4+ T cells from PBMCs. The receptors originated from a human donor in good health.

The J gene is TRBJ2-5, the V gene TRBV3-1; 11 bases line up with TRBD2. The CDR3 is made up of 18 amino acids. J was trimmed by 5 bases and V by 1 base; bases with no gene match: 12. Germline lookup yields CDR1 LGHDT and CDR2 YNNKEL (reference sequence). For the CDR3, the DNA is TGTGCCAGCAGCCAAGGGCTAGCGGGGGGAGACTTGTGGGAGACCCAGTACTTC. It specifies CASSQGLAGGDLWETQYF.

The V gene is TRBV20-1, the J gene TRBJ1-1; TRBD1 agrees at 7 bases. Germline V gives CDR1 DFQATT, CDR2 SNEGSKA (reference sequence). This CDR3 is 13 amino acids long. Trimming took 6 bases from V and 4 from J; bases not matched to a gene: 8. CDR3 protein: CSARNTGATEAFF. CDR3 DNA: TGCAGTGCGCGTAACACAGGGGCCACTGAAGCTTTCTTT.

Here the CDR3 reads CASSPPGELKQFF. CDR3 coding DNA: TGTGCCAGCTCACCACCGGGGGAATTGAAGCAGTTCTTC. The chain links TRBV18 to TRBJ2-1, with D possibly called TRBD1 or TRBD2 (5 bases each). Deletions cut 0 bases from V and 11 bases from J, with 11 bases between. The CDR3 spans 13 residues. Germline CDR1 and CDR2: KGHSH and LQKENI.

For the CDR3, the DNA is TGTGCCACCAGCAGAGATGCCGGGAGGGCTGAAGCTTTCTTT. Translating it yields CATSRDAGRAEAFF. The chain is built from TRBV15 and TRBJ1-1; D not certain. The CDR3 runs 14 residues. Looked up from germline, CDR1 is LNHNV and CDR2 is YYDKDF (reference sequence). The ends were cut back, 0 bases at V and 6 bases at J, with 11 bases in the middle.

V usage is TRBV12-3 or TRBV12-4 and J usage is TRBJ1-4, with a tentative D call TRBD1 (6 bases). The CDR3 is made up of 14 amino acids. Trimming stripped 5 bases from V and 7 bases from J, with 14 bases between. The CDR3 DNA reads TGTGCCAGCAGTCCCTGGGGAGGGGGTGAAAAACTGTTTTTT. It translates to CASSPWGGGEKLFF.

The CDR3 DNA reads TGTGCCAGTGTCGGGGGGGCCAACGTCCTGACTTTC. This encodes CASVGGANVLTF. The gene calls are TRBV2 and TRBJ2-6, with D unclear. V was clipped by 9 bases and J by 4 bases, with 7 bases between them. Per the germline V gene, CDR1 is SNHLY and CDR2 is FYNNEI. There are 12 residues in the CDR3.

V gene TRBV7-2 combines with J gene TRBJ1-1; 7 bases are a match to TRBD1. Germline values: CDR1 SGHTA, CDR2 FQGNSA. The trim removed 5 bases at V and 10 bases at J, leaving 10 bases unmatched. The CDR3 sequence is 13 residues long. DNA for the CDR3: TGTGCCAGCAGCGGCCAAGGGGGCAGGGCAGCTTTCTTT. Translation: CASSGQGGRAAFF.

The rearrangement uses TRBV6-5 and TRBJ2-2; 7 bases map to TRBD1. Germline CDR1 reads MNHEY; CDR2 reads SVGAGI. Trimming at V came to 6 bases and at J to 3 bases, leaving 4 bases not matched to a gene. The CDR3 contains 14 residues. Here the CDR3 DNA reads TGTGCCAGCAGATCGGGACAGTACACCGGGGAGCTGTTTTTT. Its translation is CASRSGQYTGELFF.

The V and J genes are TRBV7-9 and TRBJ2-7; D may be TRBD2 (5 bases). V dropped 1 base and J dropped 5 bases, with 12 bases sitting between them. The CDR3 contains 14 residues. Germline CDR1 reads SEHNR; CDR2 reads FQNEAQ (reference sequence). The CDR3 sequence: CASSLGPAGDEQYF. CDR3 bases: TGTGCCAGCAGCTTAGGGCCAGCCGGGGACGAGCAGTACTTC.

The genes are TRBV7-6 and TRBJ2-3; no definite D call. CDR3 length: 13 residues. V was clipped by 1 base and J by 6 bases, with 8 bases between them. The germline CDR1 and CDR2 sequences are SGHVS and FNYEAQ. The CDR3 DNA is TGTGCCAGCAGCTTAGTGCTCAGTGATACGCAGTATTTT. It translates to CASSLVLSDTQYF.

The chain links TRBV5-6 to TRBJ2-4; a possible D gene is TRBD2 (6 bases). The V gene lost 4 bases and the J gene lost 6 bases, with 14 bases spanning the gap. Germline values: CDR1 SGHDT, CDR2 YYEEEE. This CDR3 spans 14 amino acids. CDR3 nucleotide sequence: TGTGCCAGCAGCCGGAGGGACGGAAGAAACATTCAGTACTTC. The encoded protein is CASSRRDGRNIQYF.

This chain joins TRBV4-2 and TRBJ2-3, with 8 nucleotides matching TRBD2. The CDR3 runs 15 residues. CDR1 is LGHNA and CDR2 is YNFKEQ in the germline V gene. J was trimmed by 3 bases and V by 1 base; bases with no gene match: 3. CDR3 protein: CASSQGPGGTDTQYF. Written as DNA, the CDR3 is TGTGCCAGCAGCCAAGGCCCGGGGGGGACAGATACGCAGTATTTT.

The CDR3 here is CASTPVMNTEAFF. CDR3 sequence (DNA): TGTGCCAGCACCCCCGTTATGAACACTGAAGCTTTCTTT. The chain is built from TRBV6-2 or TRBV6-3 and TRBJ1-1, with unresolved D. V gave up 7 bases and J gave up 0 bases, with 9 bases separating them. The CDR3 spans 13 residues. Germline V CDR1 and CDR2: MNHEY, SVGEGT.

This clonotype turned up a few times. The chain links TRBV16 to TRBJ1-4; 8 bases agree with TRBD1. Germline CDR1 reads KGHSY; CDR2 reads FQNENV. This CDR3 spans 14 amino acids. V lost 4 bases and J lost 3; bases outside the gene matches: 1. The CDR3 nucleotides are TGTGCCAGCAGCCGACAGGGGTCTAATGAAAAACTGTTTTTT. Translating gives CASSRQGSNEKLFF.

This clonotype has a single count. The rearrangement uses TRBV27 and TRBJ2-6; 10 bases line up with TRBD1. The J segment lost 4 bases and the V segment lost 5 bases, leaving 8 bases of the junction unmatched. Germline V gene data show CDR1 as MNHEY and CDR2 as SMNVEV (reference sequence). This CDR3 is 17 amino acids long. Written as DNA, the CDR3 is TGTGCCAGCAGTCCGGTGGGACAGGGGAAAGGGGCCAACGTCCTGACTTTC. Protein sequence: CASSPVGQGKGANVLTF.

The CDR3 nucleotides read TGTGCCAGCAGCTACACCGCCCGGGAGCCCCAGCATTTT. This codes for CASSYTAREPQHF. The chain joins TRBV7-9 to TRBJ1-5; no definite D call. The CDR3 is 13 residues long. The germline V gene encodes CDR1 SEHNR and CDR2 FQNEAQ (reference sequence). Trimming removed 4 bases at V and 8 bases at J, with 12 bases between.

This rearrangement joins TRBV19 to TRBJ2-2, with no clear D. Trimming pared 7 bases from V and 6 bases from J, leaving 9 bases between. Germline values: CDR1 LNHDA, CDR2 SQIVND (reference sequence). The CDR3 has 12 residues. The CDR3 region is CASTPSAGELFF. The DNA for the CDR3 is TGTGCCAGTACCCCTAGTGCCGGGGAGCTGTTTTTT.

The J gene is TRBJ2-2, the V gene TRBV7-9, with D tentatively TRBD1 (6 bases). V lost 1 base and J lost 6, with 12 bases in between. The length of the CDR3 is 15 residues. Germline CDR1 reads SEHNR; CDR2 reads FQNEAQ (reference sequence). CDR3 nucleotide sequence: TGTGCCAGCAGCTTAGATCGGGACAACCCCGGGGAGCTGTTTTTT. It specifies CASSLDRDNPGELFF.

V gene TRBV20-1 combines with J gene TRBJ1-2, with D possibly being TRBD1 (5 bases). Germline CDR1 and CDR2: DFQATT and SNEGSKA (reference sequence). The CDR3 length is 13 residues. Trimming took 6 bases from V and 3 from J, leaving 14 bases between them. For the CDR3, the DNA is TGCAGTGCGCGGGGCGGGGCCCACTATGGCTACACCTTC. Translating gives CSARGGAHYGYTF.

The chain carries TRBV4-1 and TRBJ1-2; D is perhaps TRBD1 (5 bases). Per the germline V gene, CDR1 is MGHRA and CDR2 is YSYEKL. The CDR3 contains 14 residues. V was pared by 1 base and J by 4 bases, with 10 bases between. The CDR3 DNA follows: TGCGCCAGCAGCCAAGGGGACGGACCCTATGGCTACACCTTC. Translation: CASSQGDGPYGYTF.

The chain couples TRBV24-1 to TRBJ2-1, with D tentatively TRBD2 (6 bases). Germline-derived CDR1 and CDR2 are KGHDR and SFDVKD. The CDR3 spans 13 residues. The V end lost 5 bases, the J end lost 2 bases, and 6 bases lay between the germline ends. Written as DNA, the CDR3 is TGTGCCACCAGTGCGGGGGCCTACAATGAGCAGTTCTTC. Translated, it gives CATSAGAYNEQFF.

The rearrangement joins TRBV9 to TRBJ2-7, with D perhaps being TRBD1 or TRBD2 (6 bases each). Germline CDR1 reads SGDLS; CDR2 reads YYNGEE. V shed 0 bases and J shed 6 bases, with 13 bases lying between them. CDR3 length: 14 amino acids. CDR3 nucleotides: TGTGCCAGCAGCGTAGGGGCGTGGGGGGCCGAGCAGTACTTC. It codes for CASSVGAWGAEQYF.

The chain joins TRBV7-6 to TRBJ2-2; D is undetermined. There are 13 residues in the CDR3. Between the trimmed V and J ends, which lost 1 base and 5 bases, there was a span of 5 bases. CDR1 and CDR2 (germline): SGHVS, FNYEAQ. The CDR3 coding sequence is TGTGCCAGCAGCTTAGAGGGTACCGGGGAGCTGTTTTTT. Its translation: CASSLEGTGELFF.

This clonotype was observed once. The chain combines TRBV29-1 with TRBJ1-2; D remains ambiguous. This CDR3 is built from 14 residues. Trimming pared 1 base from V and 4 bases from J, leaving 13 bases between. The germline CDR1 and CDR2 sequences are SQVTM and ANQGSEA. CDR3 sequence: CSVEGGTGLYGYTF. In DNA form, the CDR3 reads TGCAGCGTTGAAGGGGGAACGGGCCTCTATGGCTACACCTTC.

This rearrangement joins TRBV14 to TRBJ1-1; TRBD1 matches at 9 bases. Trimming took 2 bases from V and 4 from J; bases not matched to a gene: 5. The CDR3 runs to 15 residues. Germline CDR1 SGHDN, CDR2 FVKESK. Here the CDR3 reads CASSQWTGAVTEAFF. DNA of the CDR3: TGTGCCAGCAGCCAATGGACAGGGGCTGTCACTGAAGCTTTCTTT.

The rearrangement links TRBV11-2 to TRBJ1-1; the match to TRBD1 covers 7 bases. J lost 1 base, V lost 4 bases, and 6 bases had no gene match. This CDR3 has 15 amino acids. Per the germline V gene, CDR1 is SGHAT and CDR2 is FQNNGV. CDR3 amino acids: CASSSARQGNTEAFF. CDR3 DNA sequence: TGTGCCAGCAGCTCGGCCCGACAGGGGAACACTGAAGCTTTCTTT.

The CDR3 coding sequence is TGCGCCAGCAGTCAATCGGAGACAGCACCATACTCCTATGGCTACACCTTC. Residues: CASSQSETAPYSYGYTF. This sequence joins TRBV23-1 and TRBJ1-2, with D perhaps matching TRBD1 (5 bases). TRBV23-1 is an open reading frame, and its role is uncertain. CDR3 length equals 17 residues. Trimming removed 0 bases at V and 4 bases at J, with 18 bases between.